Listed below are T cell receptor beta chains from one sample, sequenced in a study of PD-1 blockade in classical Hodgkin lymphoma. Data came from immunoSEQ multiplex PCR; TCRdb stores just in-frame clones and leaves some out. This sample has 70,000 to 85,000 clones, with about 93% found just once. Sequencing used peripheral blood mononuclear cells (PBMCs), obtained at baseline. Receptors were obtained from a human donor with classical Hodgkin lymphoma. Both conserved end residues are part of each CDR3. D genes are given only for firm matches. Clone size is given for some rows only: seen once, a few or many times, or a class if the clone is expanded.

>TRBD1|TRBV6-6|TRBJ1-4|-
CASSYGQGSEKLFF
TGTGCCAGCAGTTATGGACAGGGGTCGGAAAAACTGTTTTTT
>-|TRBV10-3|TRBJ2-3|-
CAISESTQGTDTQYF
TGTGCCATCAGTGAGTCGACACAGGGCACAGATACGCAGTATTTT
>TRBD1|TRBV6-5|TRBJ1-6|-
CASRAGQGSASPLHF
TGTGCCAGCAGGGCAGGACAGGGTAGTGCTTCACCCCTCCACTTT
>-|TRBV5-8|TRBJ1-2|-
CASSVGRGRSNYGYTF
TGTGCCAGCAGCGTCGGGAGGGGCCGCTCTAACTATGGCTACACCTTC
>TRBD1|TRBV7-9|TRBJ2-2|-
CASSSRTGGNTGELFF
TGTGCCAGCAGCTCCCGGACAGGGGGGAACACCGGGGAGCTGTTTTTT
>-|TRBV2|TRBJ1-3|few
CARSDRNTIYF
TGTGCCAGGAGCGATCGGAACACCATATATTTT
>-|TRBV7-9|TRBJ2-1|-
CASSLQGAYNEQFF
TGTGCCAGCAGCTTACAGGGAGCCTACAATGAGCAGTTCTTC
>TRBD2|TRBV29-1|TRBJ2-7|-
CSVEDRGLAGVGEQYF
TGCAGCGTTGAAGATCGGGGACTAGCGGGAGTTGGCGAGCAGTACTTC
>-|TRBV5-6|TRBJ2-3|-
CASSLASSTDTQYF
TGTGCCAGCAGCTTGGCCTCTAGCACAGATACGCAGTATTTT
>TRBD1|TRBV18|TRBJ1-3|-
CASSPQGAPGNTIYF
TGTGCCAGCTCACCGCAGGGGGCGCCTGGAAACACCATATATTTT
>TRBD2|TRBV4-1|TRBJ2-5|-
CASSQDAGAGVRETQYF
TGCGCCAGCAGCCAAGATGCTGGAGCGGGGGTCAGAGAGACCCAGTACTTC
>-|TRBV6-6|TRBJ2-1|-
CASSRASGYNEQFF
TGTGCCAGCAGTCGGGCCTCGGGGTACAATGAGCAGTTCTTC
>-|TRBV6-5|TRBJ2-1|-
CASSYSQGSSYNEQFF
TGTGCCAGCAGTTACTCGCAGGGCTCCTCCTACAATGAGCAGTTCTTC
>-|TRBV6-4|TRBJ2-7|-
CASNGEQYF
TGTGCCAGCAACGGGGAGCAGTACTTC
>-|TRBV19|TRBJ2-4|once
CASSDRPGDIQYF
TGTGCCAGTAGTGACAGGCCCGGGGACATTCAGTACTTC